The rows below give T cell receptor beta chains drawn from one sample of a study of blood T cell repertoires in COVID-19. Profiling relied on immunoSEQ multiplex PCR, and the TCRdb table lists in-frame clones only, not all of them. This table holds roughly 360,000 clones, roughly 90% found once. Sequenced input: PBMCs or T cells enriched from blood (not recorded which). All receptors derive from a woman aged 30 to 39 with acute COVID-19. Both conserved end residues are part of each CDR3. Fields, in order: V gene, J gene, D gene, CDR3 protein. A D gene is named only where the DNA matches it firmly.

V gene: TRBV7-8
J gene: TRBJ2-1
D gene: TRBD2
CDR3 protein: CASSLARGNEQFF

V gene: TRBV6-4
J gene: TRBJ2-7
D gene: .
CDR3 protein: CASRLGGRGPYEQYF

V gene: TRBV7-2
J gene: TRBJ1-2
D gene: .
CDR3 protein: CASSPSLSYGYTF

V gene: TRBV24-1
J gene: TRBJ2-1
D gene: .
CDR3 protein: CATSPGSWGEQFF

V gene: TRBV6-5
J gene: TRBJ1-2
D gene: .
CDR3 protein: CASSYPQDGGYGYTF

V gene: TRBV2
J gene: TRBJ2-7
D gene: .
CDR3 protein: CASSEIGNSFYEQYF

V gene: TRBV3-1/TRBV3-2
J gene: TRBJ1-1
D gene: .
CDR3 protein: CASSQQGGAFF

V gene: TRBV7-9
J gene: TRBJ2-3
D gene: .
CDR3 protein: CASIYDIHTDTQYF

V gene: TRBV6-5
J gene: TRBJ1-1
D gene: .
CDR3 protein: CASSPRQKGDFEAFF

V gene: TRBV30
J gene: TRBJ1-2
D gene: TRBD1
CDR3 protein: CAWSDLDRVNGYTF

V gene: TRBV5-1
J gene: TRBJ1-4
D gene: .
CDR3 protein: CASSLIPGNEKLFF

V gene: TRBV18
J gene: TRBJ2-5
D gene: .
CDR3 protein: CASSPTRTALQETQYF

V gene: TRBV29-1
J gene: TRBJ1-5
D gene: TRBD1
CDR3 protein: CSVLDRGSNQPQHF

V gene: TRBV18
J gene: TRBJ1-1
D gene: TRBD1
CDR3 protein: CASSQSTGVSTEAFF

V gene: TRBV11-2
J gene: TRBJ1-2
D gene: .
CDR3 protein: CASSEMQGPYGYTF

V gene: TRBV30
J gene: TRBJ2-1
D gene: TRBD1
CDR3 protein: CAWSAPETGGNNEQFF

V gene: TRBV7-7
J gene: TRBJ2-5
D gene: TRBD2
CDR3 protein: CASSLPGGGTQYF

V gene: TRBV27
J gene: TRBJ2-2
D gene: TRBD2
CDR3 protein: CASGTSSNTGELFF

V gene: TRBV7-2
J gene: TRBJ2-1
D gene: TRBD1
CDR3 protein: CASRKTGGNEQFF

V gene: TRBV5-4
J gene: TRBJ1-2
D gene: .
CDR3 protein: CASSLGHGYTF

V gene: TRBV11-2
J gene: TRBJ1-5
D gene: .
CDR3 protein: CASSFFKAGGNQPQHF

V gene: TRBV5-1
J gene: TRBJ1-1
D gene: .
CDR3 protein: CASSLTANTEAFF

V gene: TRBV6-5
J gene: TRBJ2-1
D gene: .
CDR3 protein: CASSYSGRNEQFF

V gene: TRBV6-4
J gene: TRBJ2-7
D gene: .
CDR3 protein: CASSLTGKDEQYF

V gene: TRBV4-3
J gene: TRBJ1-2
D gene: TRBD1
CDR3 protein: CASSQGAGQGTSYGYTF

V gene: TRBV18
J gene: TRBJ2-1
D gene: TRBD1
CDR3 protein: CASSRQGALYNEQFF

V gene: TRBV7-7
J gene: TRBJ1-4
D gene: .
CDR3 protein: CASSFAPGQGTTNEKLFF

V gene: TRBV5-6
J gene: TRBJ1-2
D gene: .
CDR3 protein: CASSFEDGYTF

V gene: TRBV2
J gene: TRBJ1-6
D gene: .
CDR3 protein: CASSRSGIGNSPLHF

V gene: TRBV7-3
J gene: TRBJ2-1
D gene: .
CDR3 protein: CASSSLSSYNEQFF

V gene: TRBV30
J gene: TRBJ1-3
D gene: .
CDR3 protein: CAWSVRSGPGNTIYF

V gene: TRBV27
J gene: TRBJ1-4
D gene: TRBD1
CDR3 protein: CASSLQGGGNEKLFF

V gene: TRBV4-3
J gene: TRBJ1-5
D gene: .
CDR3 protein: CASSQETGRDQPQHF

V gene: TRBV7-9
J gene: TRBJ1-4
D gene: .
CDR3 protein: CASSLVGPNGLFF

V gene: TRBV9
J gene: TRBJ2-7
D gene: .
CDR3 protein: CASSVSPGFTYEQYF

V gene: TRBV4-1
J gene: TRBJ1-2
D gene: TRBD1
CDR3 protein: CASSQVSRQGYVRDYGYTF

V gene: TRBV9
J gene: TRBJ2-2
D gene: TRBD2
CDR3 protein: CASSELAGAFRPGELFF

V gene: TRBV6-5
J gene: TRBJ1-4
D gene: .
CDR3 protein: CASRPTPATNEKLFF

V gene: TRBV5-4
J gene: TRBJ2-2
D gene: TRBD1
CDR3 protein: CASRGQGGAGELFF

V gene: TRBV5-8
J gene: TRBJ1-5
D gene: .
CDR3 protein: CASSLAGGGQPQHF

V gene: TRBV19
J gene: TRBJ1-4
D gene: .
CDR3 protein: CASIASHNEKLFF

V gene: TRBV18
J gene: TRBJ2-3
D gene: TRBD2
CDR3 protein: CASSPIAGGSSSTDTQYF

V gene: TRBV5-6
J gene: TRBJ2-1
D gene: TRBD2
CDR3 protein: CASSPGLEVHEQFF

V gene: TRBV5-1
J gene: TRBJ2-7
D gene: .
CDR3 protein: CASRVADSYEQYF

V gene: TRBV2
J gene: TRBJ1-5
D gene: .
CDR3 protein: CASSLPTASGTVGQPQHF

V gene: TRBV28
J gene: TRBJ1-2
D gene: TRBD1
CDR3 protein: CASSLSDRGLGYTF

V gene: TRBV5-1
J gene: TRBJ2-7
D gene: TRBD1
CDR3 protein: CASSPRDSLYEQYF

V gene: TRBV12-3/TRBV12-4
J gene: TRBJ1-1
D gene: TRBD1
CDR3 protein: CASTLGTGTEAFF

V gene: TRBV7-8
J gene: TRBJ2-5
D gene: .
CDR3 protein: CASSKQPQETQYF

V gene: TRBV27
J gene: TRBJ2-3
D gene: .
CDR3 protein: CASSPGDLTDTQYF

V gene: TRBV5-5
J gene: TRBJ1-3
D gene: .
CDR3 protein: CASSLGPRGENTIYF

V gene: TRBV7-9
J gene: TRBJ1-5
D gene: .
CDR3 protein: CASSLSGSNSNQPQHF

V gene: TRBV10-2
J gene: TRBJ2-7
D gene: TRBD1
CDR3 protein: CASSEWMSRQGSYEQYF